These T cell receptor beta chains were read from a single sample in a study of tumor-infiltrating lymphocytes in localized non-small cell lung cancer. Sequencing used immunoSEQ multiplex PCR; TCRdb keeps in-frame clones, though not all of them. The table shows some 6,600 clones, with 74% occurring only once. Sequenced: lung tumor tissue. The receptors come from a human donor with non-small cell lung cancer. CDR3s leave out the opening cysteine and the closing phenylalanine or tryptophan. A D gene is named only where the DNA matches it firmly.

9	TRBV13	-	TRBJ2-7	ASSGGREQY
12	TRBV11-2	-	TRBJ2-3	ASSRDKFLNTQY
12	TRBV5-1	TRBD2	TRBJ2-1	ASSSGSGTNEQF
10	TRBV6-5	-	TRBJ2-3	ASSFRRGTQY
11	TRBV7-9	-	TRBJ1-1	ASSFVEGTEAF
17	TRBV19	TRBD2	TRBJ2-3	ASSTFSGPLVRGTDTQY
12	TRBV2	TRBD1	TRBJ2-5	ASSPDRGQETQY
9	TRBV20-1	-	-	SARGGYEQY
13	TRBV7-3	TRBD1	TRBJ2-2	ASSARQGGTGELF
16	TRBV7-9	TRBD1	TRBJ2-6	ASSLGQGTVSGANVLT
13	TRBV5-1	TRBD1	TRBJ1-4	ASSPGTGDSEKLF
10	TRBV5-4	TRBD2	TRBJ2-3	ASSPSGVTQY
13	TRBV2	TRBD2	TRBJ2-3	ASRKLAGNTDTQY
14	TRBV7-9	-	TRBJ1-3	ASSLVPTSSGNTIY
15	TRBV5-5	-	TRBJ1-5	ASSLELVGNSNQPQH
11	TRBV6-6	-	TRBJ1-4	ASSYRVGEKLF
14	TRBV15	-	TRBJ2-6	ATSRDQGSGANVLT
14	TRBV7-9	TRBD1	TRBJ1-6	ASSDTTRGQDSPLH
11	TRBV7-3	-	TRBJ2-5	ASSLGPKETQY
12	TRBV19	-	TRBJ2-7	ASSVETGPYEQY
14	TRBV29-1	-	TRBJ2-5	SVVFWLDKDQETQY
12	TRBV19	-	TRBJ1-1	ASTRTDMNTEAF
15	TRBV2	TRBD1	TRBJ1-1	ASRRPLRTGRGTEAF
12	TRBV5-1	-	TRBJ2-1	ASSVGGQLDEQF
14	TRBV7-6	-	TRBJ1-3	ASSLAFGTHGNTIY
12	TRBV9	-	TRBJ2-7	ASSLSYGSYEQY
9	TRBV30	-	TRBJ2-5	AWGIGETQY
12	TRBV30	-	TRBJ1-1	AWNHGTLNTEAF
12	TRBV7-6	-	TRBJ1-3	ASSPGTSGNTIY
16	TRBV11-2	-	TRBJ2-5	ASSLLTAAPAAQETQY
13	TRBV7-8	-	TRBJ1-1	ASSLLGRANTEAF
10	TRBV30	TRBD1	TRBJ1-3	AWKGQGYTIH